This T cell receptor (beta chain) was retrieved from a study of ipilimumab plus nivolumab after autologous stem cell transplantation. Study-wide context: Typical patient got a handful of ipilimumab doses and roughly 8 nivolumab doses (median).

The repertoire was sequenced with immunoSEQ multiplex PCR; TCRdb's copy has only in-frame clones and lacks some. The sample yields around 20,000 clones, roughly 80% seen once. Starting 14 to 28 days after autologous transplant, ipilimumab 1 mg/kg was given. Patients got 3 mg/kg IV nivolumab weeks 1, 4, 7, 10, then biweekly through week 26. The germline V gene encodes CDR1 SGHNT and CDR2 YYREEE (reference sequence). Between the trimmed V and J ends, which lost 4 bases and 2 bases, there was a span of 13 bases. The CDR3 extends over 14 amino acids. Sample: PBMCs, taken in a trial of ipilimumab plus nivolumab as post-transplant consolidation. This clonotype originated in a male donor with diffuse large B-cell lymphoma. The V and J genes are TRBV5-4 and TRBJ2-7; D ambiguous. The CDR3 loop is CASSEISSAYEQYF. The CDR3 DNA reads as TGTGCCAGCAGCGAGATTTCATCTGCCTACGAGCAGTACTTC.